This T cell receptor beta chain was captured by sequencing in a study of shared T cell receptors in the human thymus (dated by TCRdb to about 2021). With respect to the entire study: The study examined how the human thymus generates shared, self-reactive T-cell receptor alpha chains.

Regarding this clone: There is no known antigen for this receptor. There are no base qualities to consult, and no much larger clone falls within one base.

Libraries were made using the immunoSEQ multiplex PCR assay. TCRdb stores this immuneACCESS table with in-frame sequences only. Part of the clones is absent; in the studies checked, under half of the shortfall reflects unresolved V genes, and no reason is known for the rest. The sample table contains over 350,000 clones; only one count was recorded for about 95% of them. 0.015% to 0.025% of the sample lies in the top ten. CDR1 and CDR2 are read off the germline V gene as SGHVT and SQSDAQ. The CDR3 numbers 15 residues from cysteine through phenylalanine. Only the CDR3 DNA stays, 45 bases, in frame from base 1. Trimming leaves V shorter by 5 bases and J shorter by 3 bases, with the junction holding 5 bases beyond the gene matches.

Material for sequencing was thymocytes. The chain links TRBV7-4 with TRBJ2-5; 11 central bases correspond to TRBD2. The TCR was taken from a human donor. The CDR3 loop reads CASSPGTSGEETQYF. The nucleotides are TGTGCCAGCAGCCCCGGGACTAGCGGAGAAGAGACCCAGTACTTC.